This paragraph covers one T cell receptor beta chain sequence. This specimen comes from a study of blood T cell repertoires in COVID-19. About the research overall: Acute and convalescent COVID-19 specimens originated in the United States, Italy and Spain. The cDNA or gDNA used as material had been derived from T cells, B-cell-depleted T cells, or PBMCs.

The CDR3 spans 13 residues. V was clipped by 4 bases and J by 5 bases; unmatched bases: 7. CDR1 and CDR2 (germline): SQVTM, ANQGSEA. The table came from immunoSEQ multiplex PCR; TCRdb's copy has only in-frame clones and leaves some out. The repertoire includes some 200,000 clones, 80% to 85% of them detected once, and roughly 2.6% sits in the top ten. This chain uses TRBV29-1 with TRBJ2-5, with 7 bases matching TRBD2. This clonotype was sampled from a human donor with acute or convalescent COVID-19. The donor label of this sample is uncertain. The sequenced material came from peripheral blood. CDR3 sequence reads: CSVGEGPRETQYF. The CDR3 nucleotides read TGCAGCGTTGGGGAGGGACCACGGGAGACCCAGTACTTC.